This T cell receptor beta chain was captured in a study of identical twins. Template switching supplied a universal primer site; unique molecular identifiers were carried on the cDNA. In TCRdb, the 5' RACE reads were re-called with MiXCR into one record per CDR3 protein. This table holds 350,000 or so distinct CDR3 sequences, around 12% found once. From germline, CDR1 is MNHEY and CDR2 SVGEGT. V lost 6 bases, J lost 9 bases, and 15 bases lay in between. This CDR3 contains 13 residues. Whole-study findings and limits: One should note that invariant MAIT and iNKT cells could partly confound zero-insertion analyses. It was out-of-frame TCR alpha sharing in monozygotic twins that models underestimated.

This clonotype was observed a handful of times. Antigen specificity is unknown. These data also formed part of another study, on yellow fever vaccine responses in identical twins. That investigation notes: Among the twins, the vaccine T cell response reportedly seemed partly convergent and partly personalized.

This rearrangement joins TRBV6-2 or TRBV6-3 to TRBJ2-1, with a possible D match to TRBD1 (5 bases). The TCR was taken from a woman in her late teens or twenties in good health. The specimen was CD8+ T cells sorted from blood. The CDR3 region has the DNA TGTGCCAGCAGCCTTGGGTGGGGCGGTGAGCAGTTCTTC. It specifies CASSLGWGGEQFF.